The sequence of this T cell receptor beta chain was determined in a study of OX40 agonist ivuxolimab in advanced cancers. In this sample, this clone turned up once. The V gene lost 4 bases and the J gene lost 1 base, with 10 bases spanning the gap. The CDR3 runs 14 residues. CDR1 and CDR2 from the germline V gene are MDHEN and SYDVKM. Only in-frame clones appear in the TCRdb table, and some are missing; sequencing was by immunoSEQ multiplex PCR. This sample has roughly 62,000 clones, with about 89% found just once. The specimen was CD4+ or CD8+ T cells sorted from blood, collected in a trial of the OX40 agonist ivuxolimab. The source of this sequence is an adult with an advanced solid tumor such as melanoma, head and neck, liver or kidney cancer. V gene TRBV28 combines with J gene TRBJ1-1; D not resolved. CDR3 amino acids: CASSWSGWNTEAFF. The CDR3 DNA reads as TGTGCCAGCAGTTGGTCCGGGTGGAACACTGAAGCTTTCTTT.